Below, one T cell receptor beta chain is given with its context. These data come from a study of long-term antiretroviral therapy in people with HIV. Sequencing relied on immunoSEQ assay v3.0, run at survey level. TCRdb's table, derived via immunoSEQ multiplex PCR, lists solely in-frame clones and lacks some. Here the sample spans about 20,000 clones, 84% being singletons. CDR3 length: 15 amino acids. With 1 base removed from V and 0 bases from J, the gap between germline ends came to 9 bases. The germline V gene has CDR1 SGHDN and CDR2 FVKESK. This TCR derives from a man under 40 with HIV. The source material was unsorted PBMCs, sampled roughly 5.7 years after starting antiretroviral therapy. The chain recombines TRBV14 with TRBJ1-1; D not certain. The CDR3 loop reads CASSQGGVMNTEAFF. Here the CDR3 DNA reads TGTGCCAGCAGCCAAGGCGGCGTTATGAACACTGAAGCTTTCTTT.